The clone carrying this T cell receptor (beta chain) was counted ten times or more. The antigen is not known. Naive CD8 T cells were picked out by sorting for CD8+CD4-CCR7+CD45RA+. The sample comes from a study of molecular identifiers for immune sequencing clone quantification. Overall study findings and caveats: More than 97% of effector molecules, versus under 1% of naive-cell molecules, belonged to clones above 20 RNA copies.

As previously described, bulk TCR libraries were made using listed TCR primers. Via MiXCR, TCRdb re-called the PCR reads, giving one row per CDR3 protein. The sample records about 640,000 distinct CDR3 sequences, just under 20% being singletons. Trimming stripped 7 bases from V and 0 bases from J, with 13 bases between. CDR1 and CDR2 from the germline V gene are PRHDT and FYEKMQ (reference sequence). The CDR3 covers 15 residues. V and J are TRBV13 and TRBJ2-1; D might be TRBD2 (6 bases). The receptor was derived from a human donor in good health. Some libraries in this study had Jurkat cell RNA spiked in. Material for sequencing was naive CD8+ T cells from blood, with Jurkat cell RNA spiked in. Noted subset: FACS-sorted CD8+CD4-CCR7+CD45RA+ naive T cells. The CDR3 bases are TGTGCCAGCAACTCGGAGGGGAGCTCCTACAATGAGCAGTTCTTC. Amino acids: CASNSEGSSYNEQFF.